This is a list of T cell receptor beta chains from one sample in a study of tumor and adjacent non-tumor tissue in lung cancer. In TCRdb, the multiplex PCR reads were re-called with MiXCR into one record per CDR3 protein. The sample lists roughly 200,000 distinct CDR3 sequences; 60% to 85% were seen once. Specimen: lung tumor tissue. These receptors came from a man between 60 and 75 years old with non-small cell lung cancer. Both conserved end residues are part of each CDR3. The D gene is left open where the match is weak. Rows give clone size only sometimes, using once, few, many, or a class for an expanded clone.

J: TRBJ2-3; length: 11; V: TRBV20-1; size: few; D: .; CDR3: CSGGDTDTQYF; DNA: TGCAGTGGGGGGGACACAGATACGCAGTATTTT
J: TRBJ2-7; length: 13; V: TRBV11-2; size: .; D: TRBD1; CDR3: CASSAETGNEQYF; DNA: TGTGCCAGCAGCGCCGAGACAGGGAACGAGCAGTACTTC
J: TRBJ2-1; length: 12; V: TRBV11-2; size: .; D: .; CDR3: CASSLRDIEQLF; DNA: TGTGCCAGCAGCTTACGGGACATTGAGCAGTTGTTC
J: TRBJ2-3; length: 18; V: TRBV11-2; size: once; D: TRBD2; CDR3: CANSASLLAEGPGDTQYF; DNA: TGTGCCAACAGCGCCTCCCTACTAGCGGAGGGGCCTGGAGATACGCAGTATTTT
J: TRBJ1-5; length: 15; V: TRBV29-1; size: .; D: .; CDR3: CSVVLGASGNQPQHF; DNA: TGCAGCGTTGTGCTTGGGGCTTCGGGCAATCAGCCCCAGCATTTT
J: TRBJ2-1; length: 14; V: TRBV20-1; size: .; D: .; CDR3: CSARMASVSDEQFF; DNA: TGCAGTGCTAGAATGGCTAGCGTGAGCGATGAGCAGTTCTTC
J: TRBJ2-2; length: 15; V: TRBV11-1; size: .; D: TRBD2; CDR3: CANSLGGRSTGELLF; DNA: TGTGCCAACAGCTTAGGCGGGAGAAGCACCGGGGAGCTGCTTTTT
J: TRBJ1-2; length: 15; V: TRBV6-2/TRBV6-3; size: .; D: .; CDR3: CARSYSLPTGHGYTF; DNA: TGTGCCAGAAGTTACTCGCTACCAACGGGACATGGCTACACCTTC
J: TRBJ2-3; length: 15; V: TRBV4-2; size: .; D: .; CDR3: CASSQNYGGEDTQYF; DNA: TGTGCCAGCAGCCAAAACTATGGGGGCGAAGATACGCAGTATTTT
J: TRBJ2-3; length: 14; V: TRBV29-1; size: .; D: .; CDR3: CRARPNAGTDTQYF; DNA: TGCAGGGCCCGCCCAAACGCGGGCACAGATACGCAGTATTTT
J: TRBJ2-7; length: 14; V: TRBV20-1; size: .; D: .; CDR3: CSVSDPKKAYEQYF; DNA: TGCAGTGTTAGTGACCCCAAAAAGGCCTACGAGCAGTACTTC
J: TRBJ2-5; length: 12; V: TRBV29-1; size: once; D: .; CDR3: CSVLEGAETQYF; DNA: TGCAGCGTTCTGGAGGGTGCGGAGACCCAATACTTC
J: TRBJ2-1; length: 18; V: TRBV19; size: once; D: TRBD1; CDR3: CASTDVGAPRGSYNEHFF; DNA: TGTGCCAGTACCGATGTAGGGGCCCCCAGGGGGTCCTACAATGAGCACTTCTTC
J: TRBJ2-1; length: 15; V: TRBV11-2; size: .; D: TRBD2; CDR3: CASSLEASGRAEQFF; DNA: TGTGCCAGCAGCTTAGAAGCTAGCGGGAGGGCTGAGCAGTTCTTC
J: TRBJ1-3; length: 14; V: TRBV6-5; size: .; D: .; CDR3: CVSSPRVSGNTIYF; DNA: TGTGTCAGCAGTCCTCGGGTCTCTGGAAACACCATATATTTT
J: TRBJ2-1; length: 13; V: TRBV6-2/TRBV6-3; size: .; D: .; CDR3: CASSSLNVGKQFF; DNA: TGTGCCAGCAGTTCTCTCAACGTGGGTAAGCAGTTCTTC
J: TRBJ2-2; length: 17; V: TRBV20-1; size: .; D: TRBD2; CDR3: CSASDLRTSGLAGELFF; DNA: TGCAGTGCTAGTGATCTGAGGACTAGCGGGCTGGCCGGGGAGCTGTTTTTT
J: TRBJ2-7; length: 14; V: TRBV4-1; size: .; D: TRBD2; CDR3: CASSQDRGGYEQYF; DNA: TGCGCCAGCAGCCAGGACCGGGGGGGCTACGAGCAGTACTTC
J: TRBJ2-1; length: 16; V: TRBV5-8; size: .; D: .; CDR3: CASSLTDGSSYNEQFF; DNA: TGTGCCAGCAGCTTGACGGACGGAAGCTCCTACAATGAGCAGTTCTTC
J: TRBJ2-4; length: 15; V: TRBV12-3/TRBV12-4; size: .; D: .; CDR3: CASSLRVGRGDIQYF; DNA: TGTGCCAGCAGTTTACGGGTAGGGCGAGGGGACATTCAGTACTTC
J: TRBJ2-5; length: 13; V: TRBV11-2; size: .; D: .; CDR3: CASGQGLQETQYF; DNA: TGTGCCAGCGGCCAGGGATTACAAGAGACCCAGTACTTC
J: TRBJ1-3; length: 13; V: TRBV30; size: .; D: .; CDR3: CALSRGPGNTIYF; DNA: TGTGCCTTGAGCCGGGGACCTGGAAACACCATATATTTT
J: TRBJ2-3; length: 15; V: TRBV5-6; size: .; D: .; CDR3: CASSSYSPRTDTQYF; DNA: TGTGCCAGCAGCTCCTACTCCCCCCGCACAGATACGCAGTATTTT
J: TRBJ2-4; length: 13; V: TRBV11-3; size: .; D: .; CDR3: CASRAAGTKIQYF; DNA: TGTGCCAGTAGGGCCGCGGGGACAAAAATTCAGTACTTC
J: TRBJ2-5; length: 16; V: TRBV20-1; size: .; D: .; CDR3: CSASRLMDGYQETQYF; DNA: TGCAGTGCTAGTAGGCTAATGGACGGGTACCAAGAGACCCAGTACTTC
J: TRBJ2-5; length: 13; V: TRBV11-2; size: few; D: .; CDR3: CARSLAPQETQYF; DNA: TGTGCCAGAAGCTTAGCGCCGCAAGAGACCCAGTACTTC
J: TRBJ1-3; length: 15; V: TRBV4-3; size: many; D: .; CDR3: CASSQDRGTGNTIYF; DNA: TGCGCCAGCAGCCAAGATCGGGGGACGGGAAACACCATATATTTT
J: TRBJ2-2; length: 16; V: TRBV20-1; size: .; D: TRBD2; CDR3: CSARTSGRSNTGELFF; DNA: TGCAGTGCTAGGACTAGCGGGCGGTCGAACACCGGGGAGCTGTTTTTT
J: TRBJ2-7; length: 15; V: TRBV5-4; size: .; D: TRBD1; CDR3: CLSSWGGTGTREQYF; DNA: TGTCTCAGCAGTTGGGGCGGGACAGGGACAAGGGAGCAGTACTTC
J: TRBJ1-1; length: 14; V: TRBV20-1; size: few; D: .; CDR3: CSARDARLNTEAFF; DNA: TGCAGTGCTAGAGATGCCAGGTTGAACACTGAAGCTTTCTTT
J: TRBJ2-7; length: 13; V: TRBV11-2; size: .; D: .; CDR3: CDSSQGEEYEQYF; DNA: TGTGACAGCAGTCAAGGGGAAGAGTACGAGCAGTACTTC
J: TRBJ2-7; length: 14; V: TRBV29-1; size: .; D: .; CDR3: CSVDLGTAPYGQYF; DNA: TGCAGCGTTGATCTCGGTACGGCCCCCTACGGGCAGTACTTC